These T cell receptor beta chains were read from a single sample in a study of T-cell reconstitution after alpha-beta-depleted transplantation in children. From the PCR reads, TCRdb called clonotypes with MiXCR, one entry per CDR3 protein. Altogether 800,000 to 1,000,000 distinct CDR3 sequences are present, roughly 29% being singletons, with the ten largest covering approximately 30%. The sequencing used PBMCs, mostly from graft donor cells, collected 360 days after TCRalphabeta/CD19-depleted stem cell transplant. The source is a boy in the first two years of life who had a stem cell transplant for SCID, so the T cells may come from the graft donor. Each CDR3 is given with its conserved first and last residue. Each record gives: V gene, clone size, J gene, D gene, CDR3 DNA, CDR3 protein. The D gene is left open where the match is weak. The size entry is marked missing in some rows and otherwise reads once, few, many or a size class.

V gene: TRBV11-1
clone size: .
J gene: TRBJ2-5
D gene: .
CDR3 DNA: TGTGCCAGCAGCTTCCCGGGACACTTGGGCCAATCTGCCTGGGAGACCCAGTACTTC
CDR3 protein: CASSFPGHLGQSAWETQYF

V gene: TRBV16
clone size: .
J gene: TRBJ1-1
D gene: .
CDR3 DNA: TGTGCCAGCAGCCCTTTGCCCGGAGACACTGAAGCTTTCTTT
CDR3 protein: CASSPLPGDTEAFF

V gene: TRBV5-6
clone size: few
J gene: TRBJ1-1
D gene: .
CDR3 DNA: TGTGCCAGCAGCTTGGGTGTTCGGTCGTGGGGGGCGCCGGCTTTCTTT
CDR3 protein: CASSLGVRSWGAPAFF

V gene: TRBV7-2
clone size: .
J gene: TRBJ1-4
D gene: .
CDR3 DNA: TGTGCCAGCAGCTACACTCGGGGGGGCGGTAGGGAAAAACTGTTTTTT
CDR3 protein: CASSYTRGGGREKLFF

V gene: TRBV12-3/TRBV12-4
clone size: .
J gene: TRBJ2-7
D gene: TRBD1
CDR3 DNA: TGTGCCAGCGGGACAGGGGTACCCAGGAACGAGCAGTACTTC
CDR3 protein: CASGTGVPRNEQYF

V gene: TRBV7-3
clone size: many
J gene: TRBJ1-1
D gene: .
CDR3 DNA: TGTGCCAGCAGCTTAACCGGACAGTCCGGCACTGAAGCTTTCTTT
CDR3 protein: CASSLTGQSGTEAFF

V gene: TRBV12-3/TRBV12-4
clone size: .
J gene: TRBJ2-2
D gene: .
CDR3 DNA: TGTGCCAGCAGAATCTTTTCCCCGCAGACCGGGGAGCTGTTTTTT
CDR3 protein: CASRIFSPQTGELFF

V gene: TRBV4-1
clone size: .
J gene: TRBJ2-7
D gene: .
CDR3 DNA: TGCGCCAGCAGCCAAGATTCGCAGGTATCCTACGAGCAGTACTTC
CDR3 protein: CASSQDSQVSYEQYF

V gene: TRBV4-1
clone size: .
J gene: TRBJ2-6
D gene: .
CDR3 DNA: TGCGCCAGCAGCCAACCGGGGCTCTCTGGGGCCAACGTCCTGACTTTC
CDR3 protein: CASSQPGLSGANVLTF

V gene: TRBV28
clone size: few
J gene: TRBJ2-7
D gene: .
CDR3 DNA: TGTGCCACCACCGGTTCGAGCGCGGTAGGACACTACGAGCAGTACTTC
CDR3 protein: CATTGSSAVGHYEQYF

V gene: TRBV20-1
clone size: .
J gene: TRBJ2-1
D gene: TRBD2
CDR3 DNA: TGCAGTGCTAGCAGGTTCGCGGGGGGGACCTACAATGAGCAGTTCTTC
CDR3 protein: CSASRFAGGTYNEQFF

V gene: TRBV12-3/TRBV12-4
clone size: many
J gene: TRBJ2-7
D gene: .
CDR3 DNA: TGTGCCAGCAGAAGGACGGCGTACTACGAGCAGTACTTC
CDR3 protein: CASRRTAYYEQYF

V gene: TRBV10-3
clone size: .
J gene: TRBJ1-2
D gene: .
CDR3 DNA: TGTGCCATCCAGTTTGGCCGGGAGAACTATGGCTACACCTTC
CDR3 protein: CAIQFGRENYGYTF

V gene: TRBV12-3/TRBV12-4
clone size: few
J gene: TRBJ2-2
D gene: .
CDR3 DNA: TGTGCCAGCAGTTTAGCCCAGGGACCCGGGGAGCTGTTTTTT
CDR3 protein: CASSLAQGPGELFF

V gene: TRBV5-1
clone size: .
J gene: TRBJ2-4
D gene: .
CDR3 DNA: TGCGCCAGCTCAAAGAACGGGGGGCCCCAAAACATTCAGTACTTC
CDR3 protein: CASSKNGGPQNIQYF

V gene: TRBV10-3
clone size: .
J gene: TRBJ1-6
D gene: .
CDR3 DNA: TGTGCCATCTCAGGAGTAGGCGGAAATTCACCCCTCCACTTT
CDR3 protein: CAISGVGGNSPLHF

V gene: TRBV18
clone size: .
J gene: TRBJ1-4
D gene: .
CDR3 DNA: TGTGCCAGCTCACCAGAGGGCTACTTTGGCGTGACTAATGAAAAACTGTTTTTT
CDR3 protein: CASSPEGYFGVTNEKLFF